This T cell receptor beta chain was sequenced during a study of blood T cell repertoires in COVID-19. Study-wide context: COVID-19 samples, acute and convalescent, were from the United States, Italy and Spain.

The authors' processing: The assay estimated nucleated cells by amplifying reference gene primers. TCRdb's table, derived via immunoSEQ multiplex PCR, lists solely in-frame clones and lacks some. The DNA gave D and trimming, while V, J and clone size come from that table. The table records over 150,000 clones, approximately 83% of them present only once. Enrolled during active infection, Seattle patients were then followed longitudinally. Germline loops: CDR1 LNHNV, CDR2 YYDKDF (reference sequence). The CDR3 totals 13 residues. Between the trimmed V and J ends, which lost 7 bases and 1 base, there was a span of 10 bases.

Sample: peripheral blood. The receptor comes from a woman aged 55-69 years with COVID-19, enrolled during active disease. The chain joins TRBV15 to TRBJ1-1, with TRBD1 as a possible D gene (6 bases). The CDR3 nucleotides read TGTGCCACCAATTTACAGGGGAACACTGAAGCTTTCTTT. It yields the protein CATNLQGNTEAFF.